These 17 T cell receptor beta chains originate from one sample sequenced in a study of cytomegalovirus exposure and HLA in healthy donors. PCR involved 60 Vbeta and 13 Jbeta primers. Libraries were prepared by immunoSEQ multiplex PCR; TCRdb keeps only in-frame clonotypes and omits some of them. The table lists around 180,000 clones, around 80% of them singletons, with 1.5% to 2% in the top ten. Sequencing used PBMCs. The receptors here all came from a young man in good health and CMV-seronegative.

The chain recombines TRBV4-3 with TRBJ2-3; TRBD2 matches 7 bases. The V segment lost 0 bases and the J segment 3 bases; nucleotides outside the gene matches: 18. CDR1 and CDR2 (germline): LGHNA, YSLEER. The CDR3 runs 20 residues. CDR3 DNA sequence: TGCGCCAGCAGCCAAGATTACGGCTACTCTGGCGGGGGTTCGACAGATACGCAGTATTTT. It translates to CASSQDYGYSGGGSTDTQYF.

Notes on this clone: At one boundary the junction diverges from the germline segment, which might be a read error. As DNA, the CDR3 is TGTGCCAGCAGGAGACAGGGGAACTTC. Translated, it gives CASRRQGNF. The rearrangement links TRBV28 to TRBJ2-7; TRBD1 agrees at 8 bases. The CDR3 has 9 residues. Germline CDR1 and CDR2: MDHEN and SYDVKM.

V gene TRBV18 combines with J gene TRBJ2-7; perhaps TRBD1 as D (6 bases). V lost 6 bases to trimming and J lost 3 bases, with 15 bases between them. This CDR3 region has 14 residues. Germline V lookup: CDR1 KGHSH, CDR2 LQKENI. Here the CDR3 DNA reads TGTGCCAGCTCCCCAGGGGTCAGGGGCTACGAGCAGTACTTC. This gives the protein CASSPGVRGYEQYF.

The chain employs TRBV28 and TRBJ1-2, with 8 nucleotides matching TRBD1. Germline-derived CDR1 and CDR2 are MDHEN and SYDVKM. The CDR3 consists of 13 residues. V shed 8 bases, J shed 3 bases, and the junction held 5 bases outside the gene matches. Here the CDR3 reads CASLDRADYGYTF. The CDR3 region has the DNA TGTGCCAGCTTGGACAGGGCCGACTATGGCTACACCTTC.

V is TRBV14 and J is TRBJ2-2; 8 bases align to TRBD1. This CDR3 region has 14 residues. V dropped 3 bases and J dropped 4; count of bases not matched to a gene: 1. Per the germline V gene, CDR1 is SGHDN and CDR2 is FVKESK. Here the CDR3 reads CASSQDRVTGELFF. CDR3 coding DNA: TGTGCCAGCAGCCAGGACAGGGTCACCGGGGAGCTGTTTTTT.

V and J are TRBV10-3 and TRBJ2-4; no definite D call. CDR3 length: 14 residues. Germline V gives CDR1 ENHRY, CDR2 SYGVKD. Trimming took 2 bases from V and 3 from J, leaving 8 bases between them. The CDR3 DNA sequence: TGTGCCATCAGTGAGGTGCTGAGCAAAAACATTCAGTACTTC. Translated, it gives CAISEVLSKNIQYF.

The CDR3 DNA reads as TGCGCCAGCAGTGGCGGCTCCTACAATGAGCAGTTCTTC. Its translation: CASSGGSYNEQFF. This sequence joins TRBV10-1 and TRBJ2-1, with D hard to call. The germline gives CDR1 WNHNN, CDR2 SYGVQD (reference sequence). This CDR3 comprises 13 residues. The V end lost 4 bases, the J end lost 0 bases, and 4 bases lay between the germline ends.

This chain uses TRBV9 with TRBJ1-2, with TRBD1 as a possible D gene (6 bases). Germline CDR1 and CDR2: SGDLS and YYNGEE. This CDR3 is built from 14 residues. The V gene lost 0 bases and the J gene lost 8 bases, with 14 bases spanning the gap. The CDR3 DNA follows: TGTGCCAGCAGCGTAGCGGTGACAGGCGACGGCTACACCTTC. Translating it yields CASSVAVTGDGYTF.

CDR3 sequence reads: CASSSRSDTQYF. The CDR3 DNA follows: TGTGCCAGCAGCTCCAGATCGGATACGCAGTATTTT. J is TRBJ2-3 and V is TRBV7-6, with D hard to call. Looked up from germline, CDR1 is SGHVS and CDR2 is FNYEAQ. The germline V and J ends were trimmed by 4 bases and 6 bases, with 8 bases remaining between them. The CDR3 loop spans 12 amino acids.

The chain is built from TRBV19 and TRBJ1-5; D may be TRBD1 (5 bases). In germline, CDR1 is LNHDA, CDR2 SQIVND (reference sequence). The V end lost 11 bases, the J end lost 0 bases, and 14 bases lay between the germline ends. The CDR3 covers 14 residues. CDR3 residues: CASRTKISNQPQHF. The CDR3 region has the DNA TGTGCCTCTCGGACAAAAATTAGCAATCAGCCCCAGCATTTT.

CDR3 bases: TGTGCCTGGAGTGTACGGGGAGGTCAGCCCCAGCATTTT. Encoded protein: CAWSVRGGQPQHF. The gene calls are TRBV30 and TRBJ1-5; D is unresolved. Trimming took off 0 bases at V and 6 bases at J, with 9 bases between the two ends. The germline CDR1 and CDR2 sequences are GTSNPN and SVGIG (reference sequence). The CDR3 contains 13 residues.

DNA for the CDR3: TGTGCCATCTCCCTTAAAATGGAGGGGAACACTGAAGCTTTCTTT. Residues: CAISLKMEGNTEAFF. The J gene is TRBJ1-1, the V gene TRBV10-3; D is ambiguous. This CDR3 region has 15 residues. The V end lost 8 bases, the J end lost 1 base, and 17 bases lay between the germline ends. The germline CDR1 and CDR2 sequences are ENHRY and SYGVKD.

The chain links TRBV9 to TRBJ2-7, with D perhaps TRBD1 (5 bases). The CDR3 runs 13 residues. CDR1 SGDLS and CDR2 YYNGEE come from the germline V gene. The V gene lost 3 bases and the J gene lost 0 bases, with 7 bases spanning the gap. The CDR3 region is CASSGRDSYEQYF. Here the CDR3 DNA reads TGTGCCAGCAGCGGCAGGGACTCCTACGAGCAGTACTTC.

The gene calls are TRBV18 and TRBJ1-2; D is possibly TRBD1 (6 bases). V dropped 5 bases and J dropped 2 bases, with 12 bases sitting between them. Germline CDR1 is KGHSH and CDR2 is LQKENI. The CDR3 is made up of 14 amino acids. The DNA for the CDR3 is TGTGCCAGCTCATTCGCAGGGGAAAACTATGGCTACACCTTC. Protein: CASSFAGENYGYTF.

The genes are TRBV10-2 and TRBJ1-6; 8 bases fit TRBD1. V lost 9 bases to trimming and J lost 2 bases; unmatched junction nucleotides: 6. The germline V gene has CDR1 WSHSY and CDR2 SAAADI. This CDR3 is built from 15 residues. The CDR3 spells CASSQGATYNSPLHF. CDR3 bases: TGCGCCAGTTCCCAGGGGGCAACCTATAATTCACCCCTCCACTTT.

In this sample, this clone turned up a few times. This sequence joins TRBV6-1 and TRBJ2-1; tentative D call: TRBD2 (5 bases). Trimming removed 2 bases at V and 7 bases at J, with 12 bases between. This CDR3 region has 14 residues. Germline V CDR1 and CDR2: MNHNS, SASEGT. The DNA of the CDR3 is TGTGCCAGCAGTGAATCCGGGGAGTTGAATGAGCAGTTCTTC. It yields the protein CASSESGELNEQFF.

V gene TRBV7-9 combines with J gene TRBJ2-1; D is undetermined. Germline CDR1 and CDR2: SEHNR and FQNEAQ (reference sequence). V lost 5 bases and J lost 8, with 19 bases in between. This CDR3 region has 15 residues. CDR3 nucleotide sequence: TGTGCCAGCAGCCCGTCGCGAGTGGTGGGCTATGAGCAGTTCTTC. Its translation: CASSPSRVVGYEQFF. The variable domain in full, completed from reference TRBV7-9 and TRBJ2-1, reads DTGVSQNPRHKITKRGQNVTFRCDPISEHNRLYWYRQTLGQGPEFLTYFQNEAQLEKSRLLSDRFSAERPKGSFSTLEIQRTEQGDSAMYLCASSPSRVVGYEQFFGPGTRLTVL.